Below are 24 T cell receptor beta chains sequenced from a single sample in a study of T cell responses to AZD1222 COVID-19 vaccine. TCRdb's copy holds only in-frame clones and misses some; the assay was immunoSEQ multiplex PCR. This table holds 95,000 to 120,000 clones, more than 70% found once. Sequencing used peripheral blood, obtained on day 0 of AZD1222 vaccination. These TCRs come from an adult in good health.

The chain uses TRBV25-1 and TRBJ1-1; D unresolved. Trimming took 5 bases from V and 0 from J, leaving 7 bases between them. Germline V CDR1 and CDR2: MGHDK, SYGVNS. CDR3 length: 13 amino acids. The CDR3 spells CASSTSMNTEAFF. The CDR3 DNA sequence: TGTGCCAGCAGTACATCCATGAACACTGAAGCTTTCTTT.

V usage is TRBV5-1 and J usage is TRBJ2-1; 7 nucleotides match TRBD2. Per the germline V gene, CDR1 is SGHRS and CDR2 is YFSETQ. With 6 bases clipped from V and 7 bases from J, the junction kept 16 bases outside the gene matches. The CDR3 has 16 residues. The DNA of the CDR3 is TGCGCCAGCACCCCGACAAGTGCGGGGGTAGGAAATGAGCAGTTCTTC. It translates to CASTPTSAGVGNEQFF.

Notes on this clone: The sample carries other DNA sequences with the same CDR3. The chain employs TRBV9 and TRBJ1-1, with 9 bases lining up with TRBD1. CDR1 and CDR2 from the germline V gene are SGDLS and YYNGEE. V was clipped by 5 bases and J by 3 bases; unmatched bases: 2. There are 13 residues in the CDR3. The DNA of the CDR3 is TGTGCCAGCAGTAGACAGGGGGACACTGAAGCTTTCTTT. Its protein is CASSRQGDTEAFF.

This sequence joins TRBV12-3 or TRBV12-4 and TRBJ1-6; D uncertain. CDR3 length: 13 residues. V was trimmed by 3 bases and J by 10 bases, leaving 10 bases between them. The CDR3 nucleotides read TGTGCCAGCAGTTTTTTTGCAGACTCACCCCTCCACTTT. Protein: CASSFFADSPLHF.

This chain uses TRBV5-4 with TRBJ2-5; TRBD1 matches 8 bases. Germline CDR1 is SGHNT and CDR2 is YYREEE (reference sequence). The CDR3 is 14 residues long. V shed 4 bases, J shed 5 bases, and the junction held 7 bases outside the gene matches. As DNA, the CDR3 is TGTGCCAGCAGCGCCTTGGACAGGGTGGAGACCCAGTACTTC. Translating gives CASSALDRVETQYF.

The chain carries TRBV19 and TRBJ2-6, with D uncertain. V was shortened by 6 bases and J by 0 bases, with 15 bases between the two germline ends. The CDR3 is made up of 17 amino acids. Germline V gene sequence: CDR1 LNHDA, CDR2 SQIVND (reference sequence). The CDR3 bases are TGTGCCAGTAGAAGGGCCCCTTCCTTCTCTGGGGCCAACGTCCTGACTTTC. It yields the protein CASRRAPSFSGANVLTF.

This sequence joins TRBV5-1 and TRBJ2-7, with 11 nucleotides matching TRBD1. V trimming: 4 bases; J trimming: 3 bases; junction bases outside the gene matches: 3. The germline V gene has CDR1 SGHRS and CDR2 YFSETQ. The CDR3 covers 14 residues. The CDR3: CASSPGTGGYEQYF. DNA for the CDR3: TGCGCCAGCAGCCCGGGGACAGGGGGCTACGAGCAGTACTTC. The full variable domain, rest sourced from reference TRBV5-1 and TRBJ2-7, is KAGVTQTPRYLIKTRGQQVTLSCSPISGHRSVSWYQQTPGQGLQFLFEYFSETQRNKGNFPGRFSGRQFSNSRSEMNVSTLELGDSALYLCASSPGTGGYEQYFGPGTRLTVT.

V is TRBV7-6 and J is TRBJ2-7; 9 bases line up with TRBD1. Losses at the gene ends were 3 bases for V and 6 bases for J; bases not matched to a gene: 6. The CDR3 sequence is 14 residues long. Germline V gene data show CDR1 as SGHVS and CDR2 as FNYEAQ. The CDR3 loop is CASSFGDRAGEQYF. In nucleotides, the CDR3 is TGTGCCAGCAGCTTCGGGGACAGGGCGGGCGAGCAGTACTTC.

The chain carries TRBV6-5 and TRBJ1-4; D uncertain. Germline-derived CDR1 and CDR2 are MNHEY and SVGAGI. This CDR3 contains 13 residues. Trimming shortened V by 2 bases and J by 5 bases, and 6 bases separated the two germline ends. The CDR3: CASSYQINEKLFF. The CDR3 nucleotides read TGTGCCAGCAGTTACCAGATAAATGAAAAACTGTTTTTT.

The chain links TRBV10-3 to TRBJ1-6, with D perhaps TRBD1 (5 bases). Trimming pared 3 bases from V and 4 bases from J, leaving 10 bases between. Germline V CDR1 and CDR2: ENHRY, SYGVKD. The CDR3 is 15 residues long. CDR3 nucleotides: TGTGCCATCAGTGACAGCAGGGATTATAATTCACCCCTCCACTTT. Protein: CAISDSRDYNSPLHF.

This clone was observed a few times. The chain recombines TRBV7-2 with TRBJ2-7; D remains unclear. Looked up from germline, CDR1 is SGHTA and CDR2 is FQGNSA. V was trimmed by 1 base and J by 4 bases, leaving 11 bases between them. The CDR3 is made up of 14 amino acids. The CDR3 sequence is CASSLGQDVYEQYF. CDR3 coding DNA: TGTGCCAGCAGCTTAGGGCAGGACGTGTACGAGCAGTACTTC.

The chain employs TRBV6-5 and TRBJ2-7, with a weak D call TRBD2 (5 bases). The CDR3 totals 15 residues. The V end lost 3 bases, the J end lost 1 base, and 13 bases lay between the germline ends. Germline lookup yields CDR1 MNHEY and CDR2 SVGAGI. In nucleotides, the CDR3 is TGTGCCAGCAGTTATGGGGAGCCGAGATCCTACGAGCAGTACTTC. It is translated as CASSYGEPRSYEQYF.

The V gene is TRBV14, the J gene TRBJ2-5, with 11 bases identical to TRBD2. The trim removed 4 bases at V and 5 bases at J, leaving 12 bases unmatched. CDR3 length: 17 amino acids. The germline V gene encodes CDR1 SGHDN and CDR2 FVKESK. CDR3 nucleotides: TGTGCCAGCAGCCGACTAGCGGGGTCTCATGAATGGGAGACCCAGTACTTC. It yields the protein CASSRLAGSHEWETQYF. The full variable domain, completed using reference TRBV14 and TRBJ2-5, is EAGVTQFPSHSVIEKGQTVTLRCDPISGHDNLYWYRRVMGKEIKFLLHFVKESKQDESGMPNNRFLAERTGGTYSTLKVQPAELEDSGVYFCASSRLAGSHEWETQYFGPGTRLLVL.

The chain is built from TRBV14 and TRBJ1-2; D is ambiguous. Germline values: CDR1 SGHDN, CDR2 FVKESK. The CDR3 has 14 amino acids. Trimming pared 3 bases from V and 3 bases from J, leaving 11 bases between. For the CDR3, the DNA is TGTGCCAGCAGCCACAGCCTTTCTTACTATGGCTACACCTTC. Amino acid sequence: CASSHSLSYYGYTF.

V is TRBV18 and J is TRBJ2-2; maybe TRBD1 (5 bases). The CDR3 is made up of 14 amino acids. Germline CDR1 is KGHSH and CDR2 is LQKENI. V lost 4 bases to trimming and J lost 3 bases, with 9 bases between them. The chain's CDR3 is CASSLGAHTGELFF. The CDR3, as DNA: TGTGCCAGCTCACTAGGGGCTCACACCGGGGAGCTGTTTTTT.

CDR3 nucleotides: TGTGCCAGCAGTTGGGACACCAGCTCTGGAAACACCATATATTTT. As protein: CASSWDTSSGNTIYF. The chain combines TRBV9 with TRBJ1-3, with a possible D match to TRBD1 (6 bases). Trimming took 5 bases from V and 0 from J, leaving 12 bases between them. CDR3 size: 15 residues. Germline CDR1 reads SGDLS; CDR2 reads YYNGEE.

The chain uses TRBV6-5 and TRBJ1-1; TRBD1 aligns across 7 bases. The junction had 5 bases not matched to a gene; V was cut back by 7 bases and J by 3 bases. The CDR3 runs to 13 residues. Germline lookup yields CDR1 MNHEY and CDR2 SVGAGI. The CDR3 sequence is CASKGQRDTEAFF. CDR3 sequence (DNA): TGTGCCAGCAAGGGACAGAGAGACACTGAAGCTTTCTTT.

The gene calls are TRBV18 and TRBJ2-7, with 8 bases lining up with TRBD1. Germline V gene data show CDR1 as KGHSH and CDR2 as LQKENI. This CDR3 has 14 residues. V was pared by 5 bases and J by 1 base, with 4 bases of the junction left unmatched. CDR3 bases: TGTGCCAGCTCAGGACAGGGTGTGTCCTACGAGCAGTACTTC. It translates to CASSGQGVSYEQYF. The variable domain in full, completed from reference TRBV18 and TRBJ2-7, reads NAGVMQNPRHLVRRRGQEARLRCSPMKGHSHVYWYRQLPEEGLKFMVYLQKENIIDESGMPKERFSAEFPKEGPSILRIQQVVRGDSAAYFCASSGQGVSYEQYFGPGTRLTVT.

The chain joins TRBV30 to TRBJ1-6; D unresolved. The V end lost 2 bases, the J end lost 9 bases, and 8 bases lay between the germline ends. Per germline, CDR1 GTSNPN and CDR2 SVGIG (reference sequence). The CDR3 runs 12 residues. This CDR3 is CAWSPQPSPLHF. The CDR3 region has the DNA TGTGCCTGGAGTCCCCAACCTTCACCCCTCCACTTT.

J is TRBJ1-2 and V is TRBV5-1; weak D call: TRBD1 (5 bases). V was pared by 4 bases and J by 4 bases, with 20 bases between. The germline V gene encodes CDR1 SGHRS and CDR2 YFSETQ. The CDR3 loop spans 16 amino acids. The CDR3 sequence is CASSDPVQGSVYGYTF. Written as DNA, the CDR3 is TGCGCCAGCAGCGACCCGGTCCAGGGCTCGGTCTATGGCTACACCTTC.

V gene TRBV7-2 combines with J gene TRBJ1-5; D not resolved. Germline V gene lookup returns CDR1 SGHTA and CDR2 FQGNSA. CDR3 length equals 16 residues. Between the trimmed V and J ends, which lost 1 base and 1 base, there was a span of 11 bases. DNA of the CDR3: TGTGCCAGCAGCTTAGGGGCAATAGGGAGCAATCAGCCCCAGCATTTT. Protein product: CASSLGAIGSNQPQHF.

The chain uses TRBV5-5 and TRBJ1-5, with 7 nucleotides matching TRBD1. Per the germline V gene, CDR1 is SGHKS and CDR2 is YYEKEE (reference sequence). The CDR3 extends over 18 amino acids. V lost 0 bases, J lost 2 bases, and 11 bases stayed unmatched. The CDR3 region has the DNA TGTGCCAGCAGCTTGGTAGACAGGGTTGGTATCGGCAATCAGCCCCAGCATTTT. Its protein is CASSLVDRVGIGNQPQHF.

The V and J genes are TRBV5-6 and TRBJ1-6; TRBD1 agrees at 11 bases. The ends lost 1 base at V and 7 bases at J; junction bases unmatched: 1. CDR3 length: 15 residues. The germline gives CDR1 SGHDT, CDR2 YYEEEE. This CDR3 reads CASSLRDRGNSPLHF. The CDR3, as DNA: TGTGCCAGCAGCTTGAGGGACAGGGGGAATTCACCCCTCCACTTT.

This rearrangement joins TRBV20-1 to TRBJ2-4; D is ambiguous. CDR1 and CDR2 (germline): DFQATT, SNEGSKA (reference sequence). V was clipped by 1 base and J by 15 bases, with 10 bases between them. The CDR3 spans 10 residues. The DNA for the CDR3 is TGCAGTGCTAGAGCCATAGATCCGTACTTC. This gives the protein CSARAIDPYF.